Sequencing of this T cell receptor (beta chain) was carried out in a study of T cells in Graves' hyperthyroidism and ophthalmopathy. Researchers amplified the TCR beta CDR3 regions from RNA transcripts. The HTBI primer set drove a first-round RT-PCR of the TCR CDR3. TCRdb redid the calling of the multiplex PCR reads with MiXCR, one entry per CDR3 protein. The sample contains 500,000 to 700,000 distinct CDR3 sequences, 15% to 20% of which appear only once. In making diagnoses, clinical symptoms, serum thyroxine and TRAb, thyroid ultrasound and orbital computed tomography were all used. Germline trimming cut 6 bases from V and 5 bases from J; bases unmatched to any gene: 13. CDR1 and CDR2 from the germline V gene are MDHEN and SYDVKM. The CDR3 totals 15 residues.

The genes are TRBV28 and TRBJ2-7; 7 bases fit TRBD2. Sequenced input: blood. The receptor was derived from a woman under 30 with Graves' hyperthyroidism. The CDR3 DNA sequence: TGTGCCAGCAGCCCCGGCTGGGCGGGAGAGCACGAGCAGTACTTC. Translated: CASSPGWAGEHEQYF.